Below, 20 T cell receptor beta chains from the same sample are listed, as sequenced in a study of cytomegalovirus exposure and HLA in healthy donors. The PCR was carried out with 60 Vbeta primers and 13 Jbeta primers. The repertoire was sequenced with immunoSEQ multiplex PCR; TCRdb's copy has only in-frame clones and lacks some. The table has about 73,000 clones, roughly 80% seen once. Sequenced input: PBMCs. These TCRs come from a male donor in good health and CMV-seronegative.

This clone was picked up one time. The V gene is TRBV4-1, the J gene TRBJ2-1, with TRBD2 identical over 10 bases. The V gene end was trimmed by 2 bases and the J gene end by 4 bases; junction bases not matched to a gene: 20. Germline assignment: CDR1 MGHRA and CDR2 YSYEKL. There are 21 residues in the CDR3. This CDR3 is CASSQRGGLAGEGVIYNEQFF. CDR3 DNA: TGCGCCAGCAGCCAACGAGGGGGGCTAGCGGGAGAGGGCGTCATTTACAATGAGCAGTTCTTC.

The chain uses TRBV28 and TRBJ2-3; D may be TRBD1 (6 bases). V was clipped by 2 bases and J by 6 bases, with 15 bases between them. Germline lookup yields CDR1 MDHEN and CDR2 SYDVKM. The CDR3 covers 15 residues. The CDR3 sequence: CASSLGIQGKDTQYF. The CDR3 bases are TGTGCCAGCAGTTTAGGGATCCAGGGGAAGGATACGCAGTATTTT.

This chain joins TRBV27 and TRBJ2-1, with no clear D. The CDR3 loop spans 13 amino acids. The germline V and J ends were trimmed by 3 bases and 4 bases, with 7 bases remaining between them. The germline V gene encodes CDR1 MNHEY and CDR2 SMNVEV (reference sequence). This CDR3 reads CASSFSGYNEQFF. In DNA form, the CDR3 reads TGTGCCAGCAGTTTCTCAGGATACAATGAGCAGTTCTTC.

This chain links TRBV6-1 with TRBJ2-2; perhaps TRBD1 as D (6 bases). The CDR3 consists of 16 residues. Trimming stripped 0 bases from V and 1 base from J, with 9 bases between. Germline CDR1 and CDR2: MNHNS and SASEGT. The CDR3 coding sequence is TGTGCCAGCAGTGAAGCGAGAGGGGGGAACACCGGGGAGCTGTTTTTT. Translation: CASSEARGGNTGELFF.

A single count supports this clone. V usage is TRBV5-1 and J usage is TRBJ1-2, with D perhaps matching TRBD1 (5 bases). The length of the CDR3 is 15 residues. Germline V gene sequence: CDR1 SGHRS, CDR2 YFSETQ. V was cut by 0 bases and J by 7 bases, with 16 bases left in between. For the CDR3, the DNA is TGCGCCAGCAGCTTGGTGGCGGGGGGGGGTCCTGGCTACACCTTC. Its translation is CASSLVAGGGPGYTF.

The V and J genes are TRBV4-2 and TRBJ2-1; 9 nucleotides agree with TRBD2. Germline assignment: CDR1 LGHNA and CDR2 YNFKEQ. V gave up 1 base and J gave up 7 bases; unmatched junction bases: 11. CDR3 length: 17 residues. CDR3 in amino acids: CASSQVGSGGWSNEQFF. Written as DNA, the CDR3 is TGTGCCAGCAGCCAAGTTGGGAGCGGGGGGTGGTCAAATGAGCAGTTCTTC.

This chain uses TRBV28 with TRBJ2-1; D might be TRBD2 (6 bases). The germline V and J ends were trimmed by 2 bases and 0 bases, with 14 bases remaining between them. This CDR3 has 17 residues. CDR1 and CDR2 (germline): MDHEN, SYDVKM. The CDR3 sequence: CASSLGVAVGSYNEQFF. In nucleotides, the CDR3 is TGTGCCAGCAGTTTAGGAGTAGCGGTGGGCTCCTACAATGAGCAGTTCTTC.

The V and J genes are TRBV9 and TRBJ2-1; 11 bases agree with TRBD2. The CDR3 extends over 18 amino acids. V was pared by 0 bases and J by 8 bases, with 13 bases of the junction left unmatched. Germline V gene lookup returns CDR1 SGDLS and CDR2 YYNGEE. This CDR3 reads CASSVGVAGGLRVYEQFF. CDR3 in DNA: TGTGCCAGCAGCGTAGGGGTAGCGGGGGGGCTTCGGGTGTATGAGCAGTTCTTC. Full variable domain (remainder filled in from reference TRBV9 and TRBJ2-1): DSGVTQTPKHLITATGQRVTLRCSPRSGDLSVYWYQQSLDQGLQFLIQYYNGEERAKGNILERFSAQQFPDLHSELNLSSLELGDSALYFCASSVGVAGGLRVYEQFFGPGTRLTVL.

V is TRBV9 and J is TRBJ1-2, with D perhaps matching TRBD1 (6 bases). Per the germline V gene, CDR1 is SGDLS and CDR2 is YYNGEE. Trimming took 3 bases from V and 6 from J, leaving 21 bases between them. The CDR3 sequence is 16 residues long. The CDR3: CASSALGAGAVDGYTF. CDR3 coding DNA: TGTGCCAGCAGCGCGCTCGGCGCAGGGGCTGTTGATGGCTACACCTTC.

The rearrangement uses TRBV30 and TRBJ2-5; D gene uncertain. The CDR3 covers 12 residues. From germline, CDR1 is GTSNPN and CDR2 SVGIG (reference sequence). Trimming took off 0 bases at V and 8 bases at J, with 10 bases between the two ends. The DNA for the CDR3 is TGTGCCTGGAGTGTACTGGTTGCCACCCAGTACTTC. Encoded protein: CAWSVLVATQYF.

This chain links TRBV6-5 with TRBJ2-7; TRBD2 aligns across 7 bases. The germline V gene encodes CDR1 MNHEY and CDR2 SVGAGI. With 8 bases clipped from V and 7 bases from J, the junction kept 11 bases outside the gene matches. This CDR3 contains 13 residues. The CDR3 reads CASEGTKGSEQYF. CDR3 nucleotide sequence: TGTGCCAGCGAGGGGACTAAGGGTAGTGAGCAGTACTTC.

The rearrangement uses TRBV5-1 and TRBJ2-1; no clear D gene. V gave up 4 bases and J gave up 6 bases, with 14 bases separating them. Germline CDR1 and CDR2: SGHRS and YFSETQ. This CDR3 region has 14 residues. CDR3 region: CASSPTPVVNEQFF. The CDR3 DNA sequence: TGCGCCAGCAGCCCAACGCCGGTGGTCAATGAGCAGTTCTTC.

This chain joins TRBV2 and TRBJ1-3; possible D gene TRBD1, 6 bases. The V gene's germline CDR1 is SNHLY and CDR2 FYNNEI. The V end lost 8 bases, the J end lost 4 bases, and 12 bases lay between the germline ends. This CDR3 comprises 13 residues. The CDR3 region is CASGRTDGNTIYF. The CDR3 coding sequence is TGTGCCAGCGGTCGGACAGACGGAAACACCATATATTTT.

The J gene is TRBJ1-4, the V gene TRBV21-1. TRBV21-1 is shown as a pseudogene. The CDR3 is made up of 13 amino acids. DNA of the CDR3: TGTGCCACCCAGACTGCAACTAATGAAAAACTGTTTTTT. Translated, it gives CATQTATNEKLFF.

This chain uses TRBV7-6 with TRBJ1-2; D is undetermined. Trimming removed 1 base from V and 0 bases from J, with 15 bases in between. Germline CDR1 reads SGHVS; CDR2 reads FNYEAQ. This CDR3 spans 17 amino acids. The CDR3, as DNA: TGTGCCAGCAGCTTAGAGAGTTCAGCGAGAGCTAACTATGGCTACACCTTC. This codes for CASSLESSARANYGYTF.

In the case of this clone: At one of its ends the junction is not consistent with the germline gene, which may arise from a read error. The CDR3 bases are TGTGTCAGCAAAACAGGCGCAGACTTCTATGGCTACACCTTC. Its translation: CVSKTGADFYGYTF. This rearrangement joins TRBV28 to TRBJ1-2, with D perhaps TRBD1 (5 bases). This CDR3 is built from 14 residues. The germline V gene encodes CDR1 MDHEN and CDR2 SYDVKM.

CDR3 protein: CAARTGRTNYGYTF. The DNA for the CDR3 is TGTGCCGCCCGGACAGGCCGAACCAACTATGGCTACACCTTC. The gene calls are TRBV2 and TRBJ1-2, with 7 positions matching TRBD1. With V trimmed by 11 bases and J by 2 bases, 11 bases remained unmatched. Germline CDR1 and CDR2: SNHLY and FYNNEI. The CDR3 runs 14 residues.

The chain links TRBV4-1 to TRBJ2-7; 8 bases match TRBD2. Looked up from germline, CDR1 is MGHRA and CDR2 is YSYEKL. Trimming took 5 bases from V and 4 from J; bases not matched to a gene: 13. This CDR3 comprises 16 residues. The CDR3, as DNA: TGCGCCAGCAGCAAAGCCGCTCAAGCGGGGGCTTACGAGCAGTACTTC. Protein product: CASSKAAQAGAYEQYF.

The rearrangement uses TRBV7-2 and TRBJ2-2; D uncertain. The CDR3 has 15 residues. From germline, CDR1 is SGHTA and CDR2 FQGNSA. V was cut by 5 bases and J by 0 bases, with 10 bases left in between. The CDR3 DNA reads as TGTGCCAGCAGCCTACTCATTACGAACACCGGGGAGCTGTTTTTT. Translation gives CASSLLITNTGELFF.

The chain employs TRBV5-4 and TRBJ2-5; 9 nucleotides align to TRBD2. Germline lookup yields CDR1 SGHNT and CDR2 YYREEE (reference sequence). Losses at the gene ends were 4 bases for V and 5 bases for J; bases not matched to a gene: 3. CDR3 length equals 13 residues. In nucleotides, the CDR3 is TGTGCCAGCAGCCGCGGACTAGCGGAGACCCAGTACTTC. Residues: CASSRGLAETQYF.